The 26 T cell receptor beta chains given below trace back to one sample, sequenced in a study of cytomegalovirus exposure and HLA in healthy donors. In the PCR, 60 Vbeta and 13 Jbeta primers were used. Some clones are missing from TCRdb's copy, which holds only in-frame ones; the method was immunoSEQ multiplex PCR. This sample yields over 150,000 clones, of which 75% to 85% are seen a single time; around 7.3% belongs to the top ten. Sequenced input: PBMCs. Every receptor here comes from a man younger than 40 in good health and CMV-seropositive.

The V call is TRBV27, the J call TRBJ2-1; maybe TRBD2 (6 bases). The ends were cut back, 2 bases at V and 0 bases at J, with 14 bases in the middle. The germline CDR1 and CDR2 sequences are MNHEY and SMNVEV (reference sequence). This CDR3 contains 17 residues. The CDR3 DNA is TGTGCCAGCAGTTTAGTTAGGCGGGACCGCTCCTACAATGAGCAGTTCTTC. Its protein is CASSLVRRDRSYNEQFF.

With regard to this clone: One junction end disagrees with the germline gene, perhaps due to a read error. This chain joins TRBV7-9 and TRBJ1-6; 9 bases match TRBD1. CDR1 SEHNR and CDR2 FQNEAQ come from the germline V gene (reference sequence). The CDR3 length is 15 residues. CDR3 amino acids: CSSSLGSPEQGAAHF. In DNA, the CDR3 is TGTTCCAGCAGCCTCGGCTCCCCGGAACAGGGGGCGGCCCACTTT.

This rearrangement joins TRBV11-2 to TRBJ2-7; TRBD2 aligns across 8 bases. Germline lookup yields CDR1 SGHAT and CDR2 FQNNGV. Unmatched junction bases numbered 14, after V lost 5 bases and J lost 5 bases. This CDR3 is built from 16 residues. The CDR3 sequence is CASSPAWRGRFHEQYF. DNA for the CDR3: TGTGCCAGCAGCCCCGCGTGGCGCGGGAGGTTCCACGAGCAGTACTTC.

The V gene is TRBV14, the J gene TRBJ2-3; 14 bases are shared with TRBD2. Looked up from germline, CDR1 is SGHDN and CDR2 is FVKESK. This CDR3 has 17 amino acids. Trimming at V came to 4 bases and at J to 3 bases, leaving 6 bases not matched to a gene. CDR3: CASSPGTSGGLTDTQYF. DNA of the CDR3: TGTGCCAGCAGCCCAGGGACTAGCGGGGGACTTACAGATACGCAGTATTTT.

The rearrangement uses TRBV14 and TRBJ1-2; TRBD1 is a possible D gene (5 bases). Germline V lookup: CDR1 SGHDN, CDR2 FVKESK. There are 19 residues in the CDR3. Trimming left V 4 bases short and J 0 bases short, with 24 bases between. The CDR3 is CASSPLAGQVDFSNYGYTF. The CDR3 coding sequence is TGTGCCAGCAGCCCTCTCGCGGGGCAGGTGGATTTCTCTAACTATGGCTACACCTTC. Combining the CDR3 with reference TRBV14 and TRBJ1-2 gives the whole variable domain EAGVTQFPSHSVIEKGQTVTLRCDPISGHDNLYWYRRVMGKEIKFLLHFVKESKQDESGMPNNRFLAERTGGTYSTLKVQPAELEDSGVYFCASSPLAGQVDFSNYGYTFGSGTRLTVV.

The chain has TRBV15 and TRBJ2-2; weak D call: TRBD1 (5 bases). CDR3 length: 15 amino acids. Germline V CDR1 and CDR2: LNHNV, YYDKDF (reference sequence). The V end lost 8 bases, the J end lost 0 bases, and 13 bases lay between the germline ends. The CDR3 protein is CATQDSKTNTGELFF. The CDR3 DNA sequence: TGTGCCACCCAAGACAGTAAAACGAACACCGGGGAGCTGTTTTTT.

This rearrangement joins TRBV28 to TRBJ1-3; D uncertain. V lost 3 bases to trimming and J lost 7 bases, with 7 bases between them. This CDR3 is built from 12 residues. Per the germline V gene, CDR1 is MDHEN and CDR2 is SYDVKM. CDR3 sequence: CASSLRGNTIYF. The CDR3 nucleotides read TGTGCCAGCAGTTTGAGAGGGAACACCATATATTTT. The variable domain in full, with the rest retrieved from reference TRBV28 and TRBJ1-3, is DVKVTQSSRYLVKRTGEKVFLECVQDMDHENMFWYRQDPGLGLRLIYFSYDVKMKEKGDIPEGYSVSREKKERFSLILESASTNQTSMYLCASSLRGNTIYFGEGSWLTVV.

This clone was counted a few times. J is TRBJ1-4 and V is TRBV11-2; D is ambiguous. Trimming left V 0 bases short and J 8 bases short, with 7 bases between. This CDR3 has 13 amino acids. Germline values: CDR1 SGHAT, CDR2 FQNNGV. The CDR3 is CASSLETPEKLFF. The DNA of the CDR3 is TGTGCCAGCAGCTTAGAGACACCCGAAAAACTGTTTTTT.

The chain uses TRBV19 and TRBJ1-1, with 9 bases matching TRBD1. The ends lost 5 bases at V and 4 bases at J; junction bases unmatched: 8. Germline CDR1 is LNHDA and CDR2 is SQIVND (reference sequence). CDR3 length: 15 residues. The CDR3 nucleotides read TGTGCCAGTAGTGCGCGACAGGGGGGGGGCACTGAAGCTTTCTTT. This translates into CASSARQGGGTEAFF. The full variable domain, rest sourced from reference TRBV19 and TRBJ1-1, is DGGITQSPKYLFRKEGQNVTLSCEQNLNHDAMYWYRQDPGQGLRLIYYSQIVNDFQKGDIAEGYSVSREKKESFPLTVTSAQKNPTAFYLCASSARQGGGTEAFFGQGTRLTVV.

This chain links TRBV5-4 with TRBJ2-7; no reliable D call. Trimming removed 4 bases at V and 5 bases at J, with 16 bases between. The CDR3 length is 14 residues. Germline CDR1 and CDR2: SGHNT and YYREEE (reference sequence). CDR3 coding DNA: TGTGCCAGCAGCCCGCGGTCGCCAGACGACGAGCAGTACTTC. Translated, it gives CASSPRSPDDEQYF.

This chain links TRBV29-1 with TRBJ2-5; 8 nucleotides match TRBD2. Germline V gene sequence: CDR1 SQVTM, CDR2 ANQGSEA. The CDR3 loop spans 13 amino acids. Trimming at V came to 6 bases and at J to 4 bases, leaving 7 bases not matched to a gene. The CDR3 sequence: CSVWTSTRETQYF. CDR3 bases: TGCAGCGTCTGGACTAGCACACGAGAGACCCAGTACTTC.

This clone was seen only once. V usage is TRBV14 and J usage is TRBJ1-2, with TRBD1 matching over 11 bases. CDR1 is SGHDN and CDR2 is FVKESK in the germline V gene. J was trimmed by 7 bases and V by 3 bases; bases with no gene match: 1. This CDR3 region has 13 residues. This chain's CDR3 is CASSQGTGGGYTF. The CDR3 bases are TGTGCCAGCAGCCAGGGGACAGGGGGTGGCTACACCTTC. The entire variable domain, with the rest obtained from reference TRBV14 and TRBJ1-2, is as follows: EAGVTQFPSHSVIEKGQTVTLRCDPISGHDNLYWYRRVMGKEIKFLLHFVKESKQDESGMPNNRFLAERTGGTYSTLKVQPAELEDSGVYFCASSQGTGGGYTFGSGTRLTVV.

This clone came up a few times. This chain uses TRBV7-2 with TRBJ2-2; 12 positions match TRBD2. The CDR3 is 18 residues long. Germline values: CDR1 SGHTA, CDR2 FQGNSA. Germline trimming cut 1 base from V and 4 bases from J; bases unmatched to any gene: 7. Written as DNA, the CDR3 is TGTGCCAGCAGCTTAGAAGCCCTAGCGGGAGGGCCCACCGGGGAGCTGTTTTTT. This sequence encodes CASSLEALAGGPTGELFF.

The CDR3 region has the DNA TGTGCCAGCAGCTTAGCGCGAGGTAGCGACACCTACGAGCAGTACTTC. Translation: CASSLARGSDTYEQYF. The chain uses TRBV7-2 and TRBJ2-7, with TRBD2 as a possible D gene (5 bases). The CDR3 is 16 residues long. The germline CDR1 and CDR2 sequences are SGHTA and FQGNSA. V dropped 0 bases and J dropped 2 bases, with 14 bases sitting between them.

The rearrangement links TRBV27 to TRBJ1-1; weak D call: TRBD1 (6 bases). The germline V gene encodes CDR1 MNHEY and CDR2 SMNVEV (reference sequence). Trimming took 5 bases from V and 2 from J, leaving 12 bases between them. The CDR3 extends over 14 amino acids. Written as DNA, the CDR3 is TGTGCCAGCAGTCCACAGGGTCGTAACACTGAAGCTTTCTTT. The encoded protein is CASSPQGRNTEAFF.

The genes are TRBV4-1 and TRBJ2-3; the D is unclear. V was clipped by 3 bases and J by 2 bases, with 6 bases between them. The CDR3 has 13 residues. CDR1 and CDR2 (germline): MGHRA, YSYEKL. CDR3 region: CASSQAYTDTQYF. Written as DNA, the CDR3 is TGCGCCAGCAGCCAGGCATACACAGATACGCAGTATTTT.

The chain carries TRBV7-9 and TRBJ2-5; TRBD1 matches 7 bases. The J call may be mistaken, given a closer DNA end match to TRBJ2-7. The CDR3 length is 15 residues. Germline V gene data show CDR1 as SEHNR and CDR2 as FQNEAQ (reference sequence). This CDR3 reads CASSLLRTGFYEQYF. CDR3 bases: TGTGCCAGCAGCTTACTGAGGACAGGTTTCTACGAGCAGTACTTC.

This chain uses TRBV19 with TRBJ1-2; 7 bases are shared with TRBD1. This CDR3 is built from 16 residues. V dropped 1 base and J dropped 2; count of bases not matched to a gene: 7. Germline-derived CDR1 and CDR2 are LNHDA and SQIVND (reference sequence). CDR3 sequence reads: CASSIARQGANYGYTF. CDR3 DNA: TGTGCCAGTAGTATAGCCCGACAGGGTGCCAACTATGGCTACACCTTC. Full variable domain (missing parts from reference TRBV19 and TRBJ1-2): DGGITQSPKYLFRKEGQNVTLSCEQNLNHDAMYWYRQDPGQGLRLIYYSQIVNDFQKGDIAEGYSVSREKKESFPLTVTSAQKNPTAFYLCASSIARQGANYGYTFGSGTRLTVV.

This clone was seen a single time. The chain combines TRBV14 with TRBJ2-7, with 8 bases aligning to TRBD2. Trimming at V came to 1 base and at J to 0 bases, leaving 8 bases not matched to a gene. This CDR3 comprises 17 residues. The germline CDR1 and CDR2 sequences are SGHDN and FVKESK. The CDR3 DNA sequence: TGTGCCAGCAGCCAAGGGATGTTACGGGGGGGCTCCTACGAGCAGTACTTC. Protein: CASSQGMLRGGSYEQYF.

This clone was found a few times. The chain recombines TRBV4-3 with TRBJ2-7; D ambiguous. Trimming took 2 bases from V and 2 from J, leaving 10 bases between them. CDR1 and CDR2 (germline): LGHNA, YSLEER. This CDR3 spans 14 amino acids. Here the CDR3 DNA reads TGCGCCAGCAGCCAAACAGTCGCGACCTACGAGCAGTACTTC. Translation: CASSQTVATYEQYF.

CDR3 loop: CASSPMGLHYEQYF. The CDR3 DNA follows: TGTGCCAGCAGCCCTATGGGCTTACACTACGAGCAGTACTTC. The chain has TRBV11-2 and TRBJ2-7, with D uncertain. The CDR3 is 14 amino acids. Germline lookup yields CDR1 SGHAT and CDR2 FQNNGV. Trimming took off 5 bases at V and 3 bases at J, with 14 bases between the two ends.

CDR3 nucleotides: TGTGCCAGCAGTCAAGGCAGGGGCCATAATTCACCCCTCCACTTT. Residues: CASSQGRGHNSPLHF. The chain links TRBV6-5 to TRBJ1-6; TRBD1 might be the D (6 bases). Germline CDR1 MNHEY, CDR2 SVGAGI. CDR3 length: 15 residues. V lost 5 bases and J lost 5, with 13 bases in between.

The chain carries TRBV6-1 and TRBJ1-4; maybe TRBD1 (5 bases). Per the germline V gene, CDR1 is MNHNS and CDR2 is SASEGT. This CDR3 has 15 residues. V was cut by 3 bases and J by 5 bases, with 13 bases left in between. CDR3 region: CASSEGLSSNEKLFF. CDR3 coding DNA: TGTGCCAGCAGTGAGGGACTCTCTTCCAATGAAAAACTGTTTTTT.

The chain carries TRBV19 and TRBJ1-5; 12 nucleotides match TRBD1. Germline V gene sequence: CDR1 LNHDA, CDR2 SQIVND (reference sequence). V was clipped by 4 bases and J by 4 bases; unmatched bases: 14. The length of the CDR3 is 19 residues. The CDR3 bases are TGTGCCAGTAGTAGAGACCGGGACAGGGGGCGAGTCGGAAATCAGCCCCAGCATTTT. Translation: CASSRDRDRGRVGNQPQHF.

The V gene is TRBV5-1, the J gene TRBJ2-2; 10 bases align to TRBD2. V shed 2 bases, J shed 8 bases, and the junction held 9 bases outside the gene matches. CDR1 is SGHRS and CDR2 is YFSETQ in the germline V gene. The CDR3 extends over 16 amino acids. The CDR3 coding sequence is TGCGCCAGCAGCTTCGGTCTAGCGGGAGAAATAGGGGAGCTGTTTTTT. It yields the protein CASSFGLAGEIGELFF.

The rearrangement links TRBV4-2 to TRBJ1-4; D perhaps matches TRBD1 (5 bases). Trimming stripped 4 bases from V and 5 bases from J, with 17 bases between. The germline gives CDR1 LGHNA, CDR2 YNFKEQ. The CDR3 is 16 residues long. The chain's CDR3 is CASSLRGGTLNEKLFF. The CDR3 DNA sequence: TGTGCCAGCAGCCTCAGAGGTGGGACTTTAAATGAAAAACTGTTTTTT.